This TCR beta chain was observed in a study of memory CD4+ T cells and cytomegalovirus serostatus (dated by TCRdb to about 2019). With respect to the entire study: A total of 35 or so healthy Belgian adults, of whom 9 were CMV seropositive and approximately 25 were CMV seronegative, were included in the cohort. CD4+ memory TCRbeta repertoires of a Belgian cohort with known cytomegalovirus serostatus were sequenced in order to replicate a published TCR-based CMV serostatus classifier. The paper's findings and limits, for the study overall: Results were interpreted as suggesting that the CMV-associated TCR signature is largely present in the CD4+ memory repertoire. Of 164 previously reported CMV-associated TCRbeta sequences, around 70 appeared in the CD4+ memory repertoires, each in one to five individuals. On the Belgian cohort, the classifier built on the original framework reached a median bootstrapped AUC of around 0.96, with a 95% CI of 0.76-1.00. Only CD4+CD45RO+ memory cells were sequenced, in contrast to the original study, in which naive and memory CD4+ and CD8+ populations were covered. For predicting CMV serostatus, the median bootstrapped AUC was approximately 0.95 using the original framework and 0.9 to 0.92 using a US-trained random forest.

Comments on this clone: Its recognized antigen is unknown. No clone much larger than this one lies a single base away; base qualities are absent.

The V end gives up 1 base and the J end 8 bases, leaving 12 bases in the junction not matched to a gene. The CDR3, cysteine through phenylalanine, is 16 amino acids long. This entry keeps only the CDR3 DNA: 48 bases, framed from base 1. The germline V gene encodes CDR1 SGHTA and CDR2 FQGTGA. Single viable CD3+CD4+CD8-CD45RO+ cells were sorted as memory CD4+ T cells on a FACSAria II. To determine CMV serostatus, a Roche Elecsys assay was used that detects serum IgG against CMV pp150, pp28, p38 and p52. After thawing, total CD4+ T cells were enriched by positive selection with CD4 magnetic microbeads. Samples originated from another study that specifically interrogated the CD4+ T cell memory repertoire. Following standard operating procedures, peripheral blood mononuclear cells were isolated and cryopreserved, while serum was kept at -80 degrees C. The staining relied on CD3-PerCP (BW264/56), CD4-APC (RPA-T4), CD45RO-PE (UCHT1) and CD8-Pacific Orange (3B5) antibodies, and Sytox blue was used to exclude non-viable cells.

The Quick-DNA Microprep Kit was used to extract genomic DNA from the sorted cells. Amplification of TCRbeta DNA was done with the immunoSEQ hsTCRbeta kit, following the protocol from the manufacturer. An Illumina MiSeq instrument was used to sequence the TCRbeta libraries. As for the authors' bioinformatics: After out-of-frame sequences were removed, 2.4 million or so distinct TCRbeta sequences remained, averaging about 66,813 per individual. Two values were used to score each individual: the count of about 160 previously reported CMV-associated TCRbeta sequences and the total count of productive distinct TCRbeta sequences. A beta-binomial model was reimplemented in Python, and scikit-learn random forests with default parameters were trained on data from the US cohort. On the Belgian cohort, classifier performance was reported as the median AUC, along with percentile confidence intervals, across 10,000 bootstrap iterations. This is the immuneACCESS table as TCRdb keeps it, with only in-frame sequences that have V and J called. A part of the clones is gone; compared with another copy, unresolved V genes explain less than half, and the rest is unexplained. V and J calls and clone size are copied from that table; D and trimming were computed from the DNA. A total of approximately 46,000 clones appear in this sample, roughly 80% of them only once. The ten top clones hold about 0.6% of the sample.

The receptor's source is an adult in good health and CMV-seronegative. This sequence uses TRBV7-3 and TRBJ1-2, with 8 bases in between that match TRBD1. What was sequenced was memory CD4+ T cells from blood. The CDR3 reads as follows: CASSLNPDGQGEGYTF. The nucleotide sequence reads TGTGCCAGCAGCTTAAATCCCGACGGACAGGGAGAAGGCTACACCTTC.